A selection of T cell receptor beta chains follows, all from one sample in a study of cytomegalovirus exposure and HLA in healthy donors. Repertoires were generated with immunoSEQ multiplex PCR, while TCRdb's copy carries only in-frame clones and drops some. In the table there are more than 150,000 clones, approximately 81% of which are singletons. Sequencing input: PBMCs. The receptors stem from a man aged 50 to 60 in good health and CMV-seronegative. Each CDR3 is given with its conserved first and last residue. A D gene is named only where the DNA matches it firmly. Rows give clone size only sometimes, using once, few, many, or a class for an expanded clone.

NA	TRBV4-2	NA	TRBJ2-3	TGTGCCAGCAGCCAGCCCGCGGGGCCCCCACAGTATTTT	CASSQPAGPPQYF
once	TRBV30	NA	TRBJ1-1	TGTGCCTGGAGTGTAGGCAGCCCAGGAGCTTTCTTT	CAWSVGSPGAFF
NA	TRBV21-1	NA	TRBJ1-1	TGTGCCAGCAGCAAATTTACCAGGGGGATCGAGAACACTGAAGCTTTCTTT	CASSKFTRGIENTEAFF
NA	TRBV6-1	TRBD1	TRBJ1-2	TGTGCCAGCAGGGCGACCGGGACAGGGTATGGCTACACCTTC	CASRATGTGYGYTF
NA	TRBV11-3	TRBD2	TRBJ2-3	TGTGCCAGCAGCTACTCTAGCGGGGGCGCAGATACGCAGTATTTT	CASSYSSGGADTQYF
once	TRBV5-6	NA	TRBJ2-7	TGTGCCAGCAGCTTCCTACAGGACTCCTACGAGCAGTACTTC	CASSFLQDSYEQYF
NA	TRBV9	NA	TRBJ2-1	TGTGCCAGCAGCGTAGCCTCCCCCCCCTACAATGAGCAGTTCTTC	CASSVASPPYNEQFF
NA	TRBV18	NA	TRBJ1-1	TGTGCCAGCTCACCAGGGGGCGGGGGACTGGCTTTCTTT	CASSPGGGGLAFF
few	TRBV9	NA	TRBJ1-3	TGTGCCAGCAGCGAGAGTCTGGGGGCACTGGCTGGAAACACCATATATTTT	CASSESLGALAGNTIYF
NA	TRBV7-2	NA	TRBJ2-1	TGTGCCAGCAGCTTAGGTGCAAGTCCGGGGGAGCAGTTCTTC	CASSLGASPGEQFF
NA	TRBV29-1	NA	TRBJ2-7	TGCAGCGCTCAGGCCCACGAGCAGTACTTC	CSAQAHEQYF
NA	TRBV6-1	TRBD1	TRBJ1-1	TGTGCCAGCAGGGGGACAGAGGGGACTGAAGCTTTCTTT	CASRGTEGTEAFF
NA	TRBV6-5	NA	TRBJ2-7	TGTGCCAGCAGGGACAGTCCCTACGAGCAGTACTTC	CASRDSPYEQYF
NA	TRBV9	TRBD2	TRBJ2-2	TGTGCCAGCAGCGTAGCGGGACTAGCGGGGGCGAACACCGGGGAGCTGTTTTTT	CASSVAGLAGANTGELFF
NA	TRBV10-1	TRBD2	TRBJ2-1	TGCGCCAGCGGGACCGGGACTAGCGGCCCCAATGAGCAGTTCTTC	CASGTGTSGPNEQFF
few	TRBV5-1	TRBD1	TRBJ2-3	TGCGCCAGCAGCCCCGGGACAGGGCGCACAGATACGCAGTATTTT	CASSPGTGRTDTQYF
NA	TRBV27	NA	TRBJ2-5	TGTGCCAGCAGTTCTTTGGGCCAGGGTGAAGAGACCCAGTACTTC	CASSSLGQGEETQYF
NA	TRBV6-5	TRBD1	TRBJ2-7	TGTGCCAGCAGTTACTCAGGGGGCTTCTACTACGAGCAGTACTTC	CASSYSGGFYYEQYF
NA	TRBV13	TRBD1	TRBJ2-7	TGCGCCAGCAGCCCCGGACAGGGAGTCTCCTACGAGCAGTACTTC	CASSPGQGVSYEQYF
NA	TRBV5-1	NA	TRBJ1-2	TGCGCCAGCAGCATGACAGGCGATGAGGGCTACACCTTC	CASSMTGDEGYTF
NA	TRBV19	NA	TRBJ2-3	TGTGCCAGTAGTTCCAGCGGGCTCCAAGATACGCAGTATTTT	CASSSSGLQDTQYF
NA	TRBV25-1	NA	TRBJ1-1	TGTGCCAGCAGTGGGGCCCCGCCCAGTCCTGAAGCTTTCTTT	CASSGAPPSPEAFF
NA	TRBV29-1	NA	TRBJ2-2	TGCAGCGTTGCCCAGGGAGGAACCGGGGAGCTGTTTTTT	CSVAQGGTGELFF
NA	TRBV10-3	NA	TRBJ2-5	TGTGCCATCAGTGAGTCTGGCACCTCAAGGAGGACCCAGTACTTC	CAISESGTSRRTQYF
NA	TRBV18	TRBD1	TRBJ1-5	TGTGCCACAGCGGAGGGGGCTGATCAGCCCCAGCATTTT	CATAEGADQPQHF
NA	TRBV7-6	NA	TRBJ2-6	TGTGCCAGCAGCTCTACAGGGTCCGGGGCCAACGTCCTGACTTTC	CASSSTGSGANVLTF
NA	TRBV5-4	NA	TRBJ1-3	TGTGCCAGCAGCTCTCTACAGACGAGCTCTGGAAACACCATATATTTT	CASSSLQTSSGNTIYF
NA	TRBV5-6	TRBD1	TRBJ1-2	TGTGCCAGCAGCCCTGGACAGGGGAACTATGGCTACACCTTC	CASSPGQGNYGYTF
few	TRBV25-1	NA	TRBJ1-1	TGTGCCAGCAGTGTAGAGGAAGTGAACACTGAAGCTTTCTTT	CASSVEEVNTEAFF
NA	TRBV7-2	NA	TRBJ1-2	TGTGCCAGCAGCCCTATCCAAAGCCAGGGGAGGGCTAACTATGGCTACACCTTC	CASSPIQSQGRANYGYTF
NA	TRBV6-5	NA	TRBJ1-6	TGTGCCAGCAGACAGGAGCTCTCCTATAATTCACCCCTCCACTTT	CASRQELSYNSPLHF
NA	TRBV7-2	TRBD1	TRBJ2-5	TGTGCCAGCAGGATGGACAGGGCCGAGACCCAGTACTTC	CASRMDRAETQYF
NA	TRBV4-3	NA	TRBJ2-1	TGCGCCAGCAGCCGGATAGGGACATTTTCCTACAATGAGCAGTTCTTC	CASSRIGTFSYNEQFF
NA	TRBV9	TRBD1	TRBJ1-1	TGTGCCAGCAGCCTTCTCGGACAGGGGGATAACACTGAAGCTTTCTTT	CASSLLGQGDNTEAFF
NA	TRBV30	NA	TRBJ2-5	TGTGCCTGGAGTGTTGGGCCCCTGAGGGAGCAGTACTTC	CAWSVGPLREQYF
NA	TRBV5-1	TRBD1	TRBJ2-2	TGCGCCAGCCAGGGGGCTCGGGACACCGGGGAGCTGTTTTTT	CASQGARDTGELFF